This entry lists 2 T cell receptor beta chains sequenced from one sample in a study of T cells expressing NK-cell markers. TCRdb reprocessed the 5' RACE reads, with one entry per CDR3 protein and no DNA. Its table records hundreds of thousands of distinct CDR3 sequences. Sequencing was performed on blood T cells: a sorted CD56 or NKG2C T cell subset, CD4+ or CD8+ T cells, or bulk PBMC T cells (not recorded which). The receptors here all came from a woman between 18 and 75 years old in good health.

The gene calls are TRBV11-2 and TRBJ2-1; TCRdb names TRBD2, which stays unverified in the absence of DNA. Germline V gene data show CDR1 as SGHAT and CDR2 as FQNNGV. The CDR3 extends over 19 amino acids. CDR3 region: CASSLGASGRAWGNNEQFF.

This rearrangement joins TRBV20-1 to TRBJ2-2; TCRdb lists TRBD1, though no DNA is available to test this call. This CDR3 has 15 amino acids. CDR1 is DFQATT and CDR2 is SNEGSKA in the germline V gene (reference sequence). CDR3 amino acids: CSALGGQGALWELFF.